This T cell receptor beta chain was observed in a study of T cells in Graves' hyperthyroidism and ophthalmopathy. Germline assignment: CDR1 GTSNPN and CDR2 SVGIG (reference sequence). The CDR3 runs to 13 residues. With 5 bases removed from V and 4 bases from J, the gap between germline ends came to 11 bases. This clonotype occurred many times. Amplification targeted TCR beta CDR3 regions from RNA transcripts. Initially, a first-round RT-PCR of the TCR CDR3 employed the HTBI primer set. TCRdb re-analysed the multiplex PCR reads in MiXCR, keeping a single row per CDR3 protein. This sample yields around 260,000 distinct CDR3 sequences, of which 20% to 25% are seen a single time; around 28% belongs to the top ten.

The clonotype was recovered from a man aged 35 to 55 with Graves' hyperthyroidism that later progressed to Graves' ophthalmopathy. The rearrangement joins TRBV30 to TRBJ2-2; TRBD2 is a possible D gene (6 bases). Specimen: blood. The CDR3 DNA follows: TGTGCCTGGGCGGCGGGACGCACCGGGGAGCTGTTTTTT. Amino acid sequence: CAWAAGRTGELFF.